The 32 T cell receptor beta chains below all came from one sample that was sequenced in a study of T cells in Graves' hyperthyroidism and ophthalmopathy. Amplification yielded TCR beta CDR3 regions, with RNA transcripts as the source. The TCR CDR3 first-round RT-PCR relied on the HTBI primer set. TCRdb recomputed calls from the multiplex PCR reads with MiXCR, one row per CDR3 protein. The sample records about 540,000 distinct CDR3 sequences, under 60% being singletons. The specimen was peripheral blood or thyroid tissue (not recorded which). Receptors originate from a woman aged 18 to 35 with Graves' hyperthyroidism.

This clonotype was observed a single time. The genes are TRBV7-8 and TRBJ1-2, with 9 bases fitting TRBD1. This CDR3 has 16 residues. Germline CDR1 reads SGHVS; CDR2 reads FQNEAQ. J gave up 2 bases and V 5 bases, and 9 bases lay outside the gene matches. CDR3 nucleotide sequence: TGTGCCAGCAGCCGTAACAGGGGGCGCGTAAACTATGGCTACACCTTC. This sequence encodes CASSRNRGRVNYGYTF.

The V call is TRBV6-1, the J call TRBJ2-7, with 11 bases fitting TRBD1. Germline V gene data show CDR1 as MNHNS and CDR2 as SASEGT. The CDR3 runs 13 residues. V lost 3 bases, J lost 9 bases, and 4 bases stayed unmatched. The CDR3 here is CASSEGQGGLQYF. The CDR3, as DNA: TGTGCCAGCAGTGAGGGACAGGGGGGTCTGCAGTACTTC.

This clonotype has at least ten counts. J is TRBJ1-3 and V is TRBV20-1; tentatively, D is TRBD1 (6 bases). Trimming removed 5 bases from V and 1 base from J, with 21 bases in between. The CDR3 is made up of 17 amino acids. CDR1 is DFQATT and CDR2 is SNEGSKA in the germline V gene (reference sequence). The CDR3 here is CSALRDTNLASGNTIYF. In DNA form, the CDR3 reads TGCAGTGCTCTCCGGGACACCAACCTTGCTTCTGGAAACACCATATATTTT.

In regard to this clonotype: A read error is possible here, since a much larger clone lies one base away. Since no conserved phenylalanine or tryptophan closes the CDR3, a read error is the likely cause. The chain couples TRBV12-5 to TRBJ1-1; no clear D. The CDR3 is made up of 15 amino acids. The germline V and J ends were trimmed by 6 bases and 4 bases, with 18 bases remaining between them. From germline, CDR1 is LGHNT and CDR2 FRNRAP. The DNA of the CDR3 is TGTGCTAGTGGCCATTACAGCCTTTCATTCACTGAAGCTTTCCTT. Translating it yields CASGHYSLSFTEAFL.

This clonotype was detected many times. The genes are TRBV27 and TRBJ1-6, with TRBD1 as a possible D gene (5 bases). This CDR3 has 15 residues. V was shortened by 5 bases and J by 4 bases, with 12 bases between the two germline ends. Per the germline V gene, CDR1 is MNHEY and CDR2 is SMNVEV (reference sequence). DNA for the CDR3: TGTGCCAGCAGTCCCACGCAGGGATATAATTCACCCCTCCACTTT. This sequence encodes CASSPTQGYNSPLHF.

At least ten counts were recorded for this clonotype. This CDR3 is CASSLRVEEKLFF. The CDR3 nucleotides are TGTGCCAGCAGCTTAAGGGTTGAGGAAAAACTGTTTTTT. The rearrangement joins TRBV7-2 to TRBJ1-4; D ambiguous. Germline CDR1 reads SGHTA; CDR2 reads FQGNSA. The CDR3 loop spans 13 amino acids. Between the trimmed V and J ends, which lost 2 bases and 8 bases, there was a span of 9 bases.

This clonotype was observed many times. The rearrangement uses TRBV10-1 and TRBJ1-1; 7 bases map to TRBD1. The CDR3 covers 15 residues. Germline assignment: CDR1 WNHNN and CDR2 SYGVQD (reference sequence). After removal of 6 bases from V and 1 base from J, the junction contained 8 bases not matched to a gene. The CDR3 DNA sequence: TGCGCCAGCAGGAACAGGGGCGCAGGGAACACTGAAGCTTTCTTT. Amino acids: CASRNRGAGNTEAFF.

The chain links TRBV28 to TRBJ1-1; D possibly corresponds to TRBD1 (5 bases). Germline assignment: CDR1 MDHEN and CDR2 SYDVKM. V was shortened by 6 bases and J by 6 bases, with 17 bases between the two germline ends. The CDR3 has 14 residues. The chain's CDR3 is CASSRDRGFAEAFF. The CDR3 DNA reads TGTGCCAGCAGCCGGGACCGGGGCTTCGCTGAAGCTTTCTTT.

This clonotype was seen ten or more times. The chain combines TRBV11-2 with TRBJ2-7; TRBD1 might be the D (6 bases). V lost 4 bases and J lost 5, with 18 bases in between. CDR3 length: 15 amino acids. From germline, CDR1 is SGHAT and CDR2 FQNNGV. CDR3 protein: CASSSINREWNEQYF. CDR3 DNA: TGTGCCAGCAGCTCCATTAACAGGGAGTGGAACGAGCAGTACTTC.

V and J are TRBV7-8 and TRBJ2-2, with D unresolved. Trimming removed 5 bases from V and 9 bases from J, with 16 bases in between. Germline-derived CDR1 and CDR2 are SGHVS and FQNEAQ. The length of the CDR3 is 14 residues. The CDR3 bases are TGTGCCAGCAGCCAAAGGAGAATAATAAGGGAGCTGTTTTTT. Protein sequence: CASSQRRIIRELFF.

This clonotype was observed a few times. The V call is TRBV2, the J call TRBJ2-7; 8 nucleotides agree with TRBD2. Germline CDR1 is SNHLY and CDR2 is FYNNEI. The V and J ends lost 5 bases and 4 bases, in that order; junction bases with no gene match: 13. The CDR3 extends over 16 amino acids. Written as DNA, the CDR3 is TGTGCCAGCAGTTCCTTCGGGACTAGTAATTTGTACGAGCAGTACTTC. It translates to CASSSFGTSNLYEQYF.

This clonotype occurred many times. This chain joins TRBV7-9 and TRBJ2-6; D might be TRBD1 or TRBD2, each matching 5 bases. V dropped 5 bases and J dropped 3 bases, with 11 bases sitting between them. The germline V gene encodes CDR1 SEHNR and CDR2 FQNEAQ (reference sequence). The CDR3 sequence is 15 residues long. DNA of the CDR3: TGTGCCAGCAGCGAGGGGCCCGGTGGGGCCAACGTCCTGACTTTC. Amino acid sequence: CASSEGPGGANVLTF.

V and J are TRBV6-6 and TRBJ1-3; 7 bases align to TRBD1. The V gene's germline CDR1 is MNHNY and CDR2 SVGAGI (reference sequence). This CDR3 has 15 amino acids. The V gene end was trimmed by 8 bases and the J gene end by 4 bases; junction bases not matched to a gene: 11. CDR3 in DNA: TGTGCCAGCCTCCCCGACAGGGCACCCGGAAACACCATATATTTT. Its protein is CASLPDRAPGNTIYF.

This clonotype was seen just once. The chain uses TRBV7-6 and TRBJ2-7; 8 bases align to TRBD1. This CDR3 is built from 17 residues. Germline lookup yields CDR1 SGHVS and CDR2 FNYEAQ. The J segment lost 1 base and the V segment lost 2 bases, leaving 10 bases of the junction unmatched. The CDR3 reads CASSLNQGQGGSYEQYF. CDR3 DNA: TGTGCCAGCAGCTTAAACCAAGGACAGGGTGGTTCCTACGAGCAGTACTTC.

This clonotype occurred many times. The J gene is TRBJ2-7, the V gene TRBV18, with 7 bases matching TRBD1. V shed 4 bases and J 2 bases; nucleotides not matched to a gene: 5. Germline loops: CDR1 KGHSH, CDR2 LQKENI. The CDR3 has 14 amino acids. The CDR3 coding sequence is TGTGCCAGCTCACGGCCGGGACAGACCTACGAGCAGTACTTC. This gives the protein CASSRPGQTYEQYF.

This clonotype appeared many times. The chain joins TRBV29-1 to TRBJ2-7; TRBD2 might be the D (6 bases). Germline CDR1 is SQVTM and CDR2 is ANQGSEA. The CDR3 runs 15 residues. The ends were cut back, 1 base at V and 3 bases at J, with 16 bases in the middle. CDR3 region: CSVEGAGEALYEQYF. The DNA of the CDR3 is TGCAGCGTTGAAGGAGCGGGTGAGGCTCTCTACGAGCAGTACTTC.

This clonotype was picked up many times. The V gene is TRBV24-1, the J gene TRBJ2-2; 9 bases line up with TRBD1. This CDR3 has 18 amino acids. CDR1 and CDR2 from the germline V gene are KGHDR and SFDVKD. The trim removed 1 base at V and 2 bases at J, leaving 7 bases unmatched. CDR3 in DNA: TGTGCCACCAGTGATTTTGGGACAGGGACCAAAAACACCGGGGAGCTGTTTTTT. This encodes CATSDFGTGTKNTGELFF.

As regards this clonotype: A single base separates this from a much larger clone, so it may be a read error. The conserved phenylalanine or tryptophan normally closing the CDR3 is absent here, so this likely arose from a read error. This chain uses TRBV5-1 with TRBJ1-1; D might be TRBD1 (6 bases). With 2 bases removed from V and 4 bases from J, the gap between germline ends came to 12 bases. The CDR3 consists of 14 residues. CDR1 is SGHRS, CDR2 YFSETQ, per germline. The chain's CDR3 is CASSFEGGTTEAFL. The CDR3 region has the DNA TGCGCCAGCAGCTTTGAAGGGGGGACCACTGAAGCTTTCCTT.

This clonotype was seen more than once but under ten times. The chain recombines TRBV3-1 with TRBJ2-2; a possible D gene is TRBD2 (5 bases). Looked up from germline, CDR1 is LGHDT and CDR2 is YNNKEL (reference sequence). The CDR3 has 14 residues. V dropped 7 bases and J dropped 3 bases, with 12 bases sitting between them. In nucleotides, the CDR3 is TGTGCCAGCATGAGGGAAGCGGACACCGGGGAGCTGTTTTTT. It codes for CASMREADTGELFF.

This clonotype was found many times. The chain uses TRBV12-5 and TRBJ1-1, with 7 bases aligning to TRBD1. Trimming at V came to 2 bases and at J to 3 bases, leaving 6 bases not matched to a gene. There are 15 residues in the CDR3. CDR1 LGHNT and CDR2 FRNRAP come from the germline V gene. CDR3 sequence reads: CASGLYPDRDTEAFF. The CDR3 DNA follows: TGTGCTAGTGGTTTGTACCCAGACAGGGACACTGAAGCTTTCTTT.

This chain uses TRBV20-1 with TRBJ2-5; D is unclear. CDR1 and CDR2 (germline): DFQATT, SNEGSKA (reference sequence). V shed 0 bases and J shed 5 bases, with 10 bases lying between them. This CDR3 spans 13 amino acids. CDR3 sequence reads: CSARDTVGETQYF. The CDR3 DNA sequence: TGCAGTGCTAGAGATACGGTGGGTGAGACCCAGTACTTC.

Note on this clonotype: Because the CDR3 is missing its conserved closing phenylalanine or tryptophan, this is likely a read error. It is unclear where the CDR3 begins or ends on the DNA, so no DNA is shown, and the CDR3 is as TCRdb lists it. The V gene is TRBV11-3, the J gene TRBJ1-6. The CDR3 is 8 residues long, ends included. The germline gives CDR1 SGHNT, CDR2 YENEEA. The CDR3 is CASSSPHS.

Points on this clonotype: The germline gene is not matched at one end of the junction; a read error may be the cause. The rearrangement joins TRBV20-1 to TRBJ2-3; D tentatively reads TRBD1 or TRBD2 (5 bases each). CDR1 DFQATT and CDR2 SNEGSKA come from the germline V gene (reference sequence). This CDR3 is 14 amino acids long. CDR3 in DNA: TGCAGTGCTAGAGGCATGGACAATCGGGATACGCAGTGTTTT. Translating it yields CSARGMDNRDTQCF.

The rearrangement links TRBV29-1 to TRBJ2-7, with a tentative D call TRBD2 (5 bases). The CDR3 has 12 amino acids. The V end was cut by 8 bases, the J end by 0 bases, with 11 bases between. Looked up from germline, CDR1 is SQVTM and CDR2 is ANQGSEA. The chain's CDR3 is CSLADYSYEQYF. The CDR3 nucleotides are TGCAGCTTAGCCGACTACTCCTACGAGCAGTACTTC.

This clonotype was seen only a few times. The chain recombines TRBV29-1 with TRBJ2-7; 11 bases align to TRBD2. The trim removed 2 bases at V and 7 bases at J, leaving 7 bases unmatched. The CDR3 runs to 14 residues. Germline values: CDR1 SQVTM, CDR2 ANQGSEA. CDR3 in amino acids: CSVELAGGDGEQYF. CDR3 bases: TGCAGCGTTGAACTAGCGGGAGGAGACGGGGAGCAGTACTTC.

About this clonotype: This may be a read error: a much more frequent sequence differs by one nucleotide. This rearrangement joins TRBV19 to TRBJ2-2; D may be TRBD2 (5 bases). Trimming shortened V by 9 bases and J by 6 bases, and 17 bases separated the two germline ends. Germline values: CDR1 LNHDA, CDR2 SQIVND (reference sequence). This CDR3 has 14 amino acids. In DNA, the CDR3 is TGTGCCAGCAAGGTCGTGGCGGGCGCCGGGGAGCTGTTTTTT. This sequence encodes CASKVVAGAGELFF. Full variable domain (missing parts from reference TRBV19 and TRBJ2-2): DGGITQSPKYLFRKEGQNVTLSCEQNLNHDAMYWYRQDPGQGLRLIYYSQIVNDFQKGDIAEGYSVSREKKESFPLTVTSAQKNPTAFYLCASKVVAGAGELFFGEGSRLTVL.

This clonotype is a singleton in its sample. This may come from a read error, since a much larger clone is one base off. This chain connects TRBV7-8 to TRBJ1-5; tentative D call: TRBD1 (5 bases). From germline, CDR1 is SGHVS and CDR2 FQNEAQ. The CDR3 has 16 residues. The CDR3: CASSLSPRGANQSQHF. The CDR3 DNA follows: TGTGCCAGCAGCTTAAGCCCAAGAGGGGCTAATCAGTCCCAGCATTTT.

In this sample, this clonotype turned up many times. V is TRBV5-8 and J is TRBJ1-4; no clear D gene. CDR3 length: 11 residues. The germline V and J ends were trimmed by 1 base and 8 bases, with 3 bases remaining between them. Germline loops: CDR1 SGHTS, CDR2 YDEGEE. The CDR3 DNA is TGTGCCAGCAGCTTGATGGAAAAACTGTTTTTT. Protein sequence: CASSLMEKLFF.

V usage is TRBV19 and J usage is TRBJ2-5; 7 nucleotides align to TRBD2. Germline V gives CDR1 LNHDA, CDR2 SQIVND (reference sequence). The CDR3 length is 16 residues. Trimming took 7 bases from V and 11 from J; bases not matched to a gene: 22. CDR3 DNA: TGTGCCAGTAATGCTGGGAGGGAGAGGCGCACAGATACGCAGTACTTC. Residues: CASNAGRERRTDTQYF. The complete variable domain, with remaining parts taken from reference TRBV19 and TRBJ2-5, reads DGGITQSPKYLFRKEGQNVTLSCEQNLNHDAMYWYRQDPGQGLRLIYYSQIVNDFQKGDIAEGYSVSREKKESFPLTVTSAQKNPTAFYLCASNAGRERRTDTQYFGPGTRLLVL.

The table lists this clonotype with many counts. The J gene is TRBJ2-6, the V gene TRBV19; the D gene is possibly TRBD1 (6 bases). The germline gives CDR1 LNHDA, CDR2 SQIVND (reference sequence). Between the trimmed V and J ends, which lost 6 bases and 0 bases, there was a span of 18 bases. The CDR3 contains 18 residues. The CDR3 is CASRSLGQLSSGANVLTF. CDR3 nucleotide sequence: TGTGCCAGTAGGAGCCTGGGACAACTCAGCTCTGGGGCCAACGTCCTGACTTTC.

At least ten counts were recorded for this clonotype. J is TRBJ2-5 and V is TRBV9, with D tentatively TRBD2 (6 bases). The V gene's germline CDR1 is SGDLS and CDR2 YYNGEE. V was shortened by 5 bases and J by 5 bases, with 16 bases between the two germline ends. There are 14 residues in the CDR3. Here the CDR3 reads CASSPRGSGETQYF. In DNA form, the CDR3 reads TGTGCCAGCAGTCCCCGGGGAAGCGGGGAGACCCAGTACTTC.

This clonotype was seen more than once but under ten times. Possible read error: a much larger clone is one base away. The chain couples TRBV5-1 to TRBJ2-7, with D possibly called TRBD1 or TRBD2 (7 bases each). The CDR3 runs 15 residues. V dropped 4 bases and J dropped 3 bases, with 17 bases sitting between them. CDR1 is SGHRS, CDR2 YFSETQ, per germline. The DNA of the CDR3 is TGCGCCAGCAGCGAGGCGACAGGGAGGGGCTACGAGCAGTACTTC. Translation: CASSEATGRGYEQYF.